The rows below give T cell receptor beta chains drawn from one sample of a study of regulatory T cells in long-lasting Graves disease. Each CDR3 protein is one row after TCRdb ran MiXCR on the multiplex PCR reads. The table shows around 400,000 distinct CDR3 sequences, with roughly 21% occurring only once. Sequences were derived from peripheral blood mononuclear cells (PBMCs), sampled when the disease was refractory, from a patient treated with antithyroid drugs. The receptors were gathered from a female donor with Graves disease. CDR3s include the opening cysteine and the closing phenylalanine or tryptophan. The order of the fields is D gene, V gene, J gene, clone size, CDR3 DNA, CDR3 protein. A D gene is named only where the DNA matches it firmly. The size entry is marked missing in some rows and otherwise reads once, few, many or a size class.

TRBD1,TRBV18,TRBJ1-1,.,TGTGCCAGCTCACCTTCTAGACAGGGTTACACTGAAGCTTTCTTT,CASSPSRQGYTEAFF
.,TRBV27,TRBJ2-5,.,TGTGCCAGCAGTCTTAGGGCGAGGGAAGAGACCCAGTACTTC,CASSLRAREETQYF
.,TRBV28,TRBJ2-5,many,TGTGCCAGCAGTTATCCAGGGAGAGAGACCCAGTACTTC,CASSYPGRETQYF
TRBD1,TRBV7-9,TRBJ1-2,many,TGTGCCAGCAGCTTGCCCTCGACAGGGGGGGACTATGGCTACACCTTC,CASSLPSTGGDYGYTF
.,TRBV11-1,TRBJ2-5,many,TGTGCCAGCAGCTTGGCTAGCCCCTGGGAGACCCAGTACTTC,CASSLASPWETQYF
.,TRBV28,TRBJ2-4,.,TGTGCCAGCAGTCTCCCGACTTTGGGGAGCAAAAACATTCAGTACTTC,CASSLPTLGSKNIQYF
TRBD2,TRBV27,TRBJ2-2,many,TGTGCCAGCAGTTCCCTCCGAGTAGCGGGGTCCACCGGGGAGCTGTTTTTT,CASSSLRVAGSTGELFF
.,TRBV6-5,TRBJ1-2,many,TGTGCCAGCAGTTCCACGACAGCTCGATGGGCCTATGGCTACACCTTC,CASSSTTARWAYGYTF
.,TRBV28,TRBJ1-1,many,TGTGCCAGCAGCTTGGAGGGGGCTGAAGCTTTCTTT,CASSLEGAEAFF
.,TRBV28,TRBJ2-7,many,TGTGCCAGCAGTCCCCCTTCGACAGGTACCTACGAGCAGTACTTC,CASSPPSTGTYEQYF
TRBD2,TRBV27,TRBJ2-7,many,TGTGCCAGCAGTTTTAATAGCGGGAGTAGATACGAGCAGTACTTC,CASSFNSGSRYEQYF
TRBD1,TRBV2,TRBJ1-6,many,TGTGCCAGCAGTGAATCCCCCCGCCGGACAGGGGTCTCACCCCTCCACTTT,CASSESPRRTGVSPLHF
TRBD2,TRBV11-2,TRBJ2-7,.,TGCGCCAGCAGCCCAATAATGGTAGCGGGAGGGCTCGAGCAGTACTTC,CASSPIMVAGGLEQYF
TRBD2,TRBV20-1,TRBJ2-7,many,TGCAGTGCTAGGATTGGCGGGAGTAGCTCCTACGAGCAGTACTTC,CSARIGGSSSYEQYF
TRBD1,TRBV2,TRBJ1-1,.,TGTGCCAGCAGTGAGGGACAGGGGGGCGCGCCGTTCTTT,CASSEGQGGAPFF
.,TRBV4-2,TRBJ2-7,.,TGTGCCAGCAGCCAAGAACGGGCGGGCAGCTCCTACGAGCAGTACTTC,CASSQERAGSSYEQYF